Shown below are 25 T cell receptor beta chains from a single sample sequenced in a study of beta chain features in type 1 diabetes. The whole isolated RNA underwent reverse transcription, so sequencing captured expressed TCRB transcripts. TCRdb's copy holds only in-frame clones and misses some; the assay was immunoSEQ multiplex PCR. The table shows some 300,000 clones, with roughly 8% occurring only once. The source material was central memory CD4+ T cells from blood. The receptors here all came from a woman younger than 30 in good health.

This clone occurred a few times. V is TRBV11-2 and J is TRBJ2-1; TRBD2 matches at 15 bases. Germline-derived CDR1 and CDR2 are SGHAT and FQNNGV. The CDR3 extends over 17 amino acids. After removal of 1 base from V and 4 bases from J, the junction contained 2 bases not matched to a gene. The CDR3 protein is CASSLGGTSGRYNEQFF. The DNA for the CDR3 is TGTGCCAGCAGCTTAGGCGGGACTAGCGGGAGGTACAATGAGCAGTTCTTC.

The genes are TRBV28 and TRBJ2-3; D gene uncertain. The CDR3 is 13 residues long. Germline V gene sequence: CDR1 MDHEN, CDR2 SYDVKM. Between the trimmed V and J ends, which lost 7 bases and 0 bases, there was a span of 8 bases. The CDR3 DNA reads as TGTGCCAGCATTGGAGCTAGCACAGATACGCAGTATTTT. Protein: CASIGASTDTQYF. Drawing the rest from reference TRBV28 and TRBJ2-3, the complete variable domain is DVKVTQSSRYLVKRTGEKVFLECVQDMDHENMFWYRQDPGLGLRLIYFSYDVKMKEKGDIPEGYSVSREKKERFSLILESASTNQTSMYLCASIGASTDTQYFGPGTRLTVL.

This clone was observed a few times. CDR3 amino acids: CASSLKTGANEQYF. The CDR3 DNA sequence: TGCGCCAGCAGCTTGAAAACAGGTGCCAACGAGCAGTACTTC. V gene TRBV5-1 combines with J gene TRBJ2-7, with D tentatively TRBD1 (5 bases). The CDR3 is 14 residues long. The germline V gene encodes CDR1 SGHRS and CDR2 YFSETQ. V lost 1 base and J lost 5, with 13 bases in between. The full variable domain, its missing parts supplied by reference TRBV5-1 and TRBJ2-7, is KAGVTQTPRYLIKTRGQQVTLSCSPISGHRSVSWYQQTPGQGLQFLFEYFSETQRNKGNFPGRFSGRQFSNSRSEMNVSTLELGDSALYLCASSLKTGANEQYFGPGTRLTVT.

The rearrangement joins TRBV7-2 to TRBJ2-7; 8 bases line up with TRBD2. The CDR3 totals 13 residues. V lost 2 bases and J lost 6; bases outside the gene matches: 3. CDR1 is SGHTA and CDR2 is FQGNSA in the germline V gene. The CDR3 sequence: CASSLRAGAEQYF. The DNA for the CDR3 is TGTGCCAGCAGCTTACGAGCGGGAGCCGAGCAGTACTTC. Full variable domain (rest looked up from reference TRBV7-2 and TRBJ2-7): GAGVSQSPSNKVTEKGKDVELRCDPISGHTALYWYRQSLGQGLEFLIYFQGNSAPDKSGLPSDRFSAERTGGSVSTLTIQRTQQEDSAVYLCASSLRAGAEQYFGPGTRLTVT.

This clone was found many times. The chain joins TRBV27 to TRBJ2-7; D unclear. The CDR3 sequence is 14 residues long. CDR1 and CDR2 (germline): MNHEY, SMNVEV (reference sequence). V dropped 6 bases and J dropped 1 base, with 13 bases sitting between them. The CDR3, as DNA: TGTGCCAGCAGCAACACGCCCTATTCCTACGAGCAGTACGTC. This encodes CASSNTPYSYEQYV.

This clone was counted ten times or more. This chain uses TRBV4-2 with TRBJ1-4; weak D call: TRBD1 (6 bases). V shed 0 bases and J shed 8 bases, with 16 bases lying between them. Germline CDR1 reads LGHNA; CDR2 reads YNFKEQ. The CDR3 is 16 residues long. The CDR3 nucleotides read TGTGCCAGCAGCCAAGACAGCTACAGGGTACGGGAAAAACTGTTTTTT. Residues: CASSQDSYRVREKLFF.

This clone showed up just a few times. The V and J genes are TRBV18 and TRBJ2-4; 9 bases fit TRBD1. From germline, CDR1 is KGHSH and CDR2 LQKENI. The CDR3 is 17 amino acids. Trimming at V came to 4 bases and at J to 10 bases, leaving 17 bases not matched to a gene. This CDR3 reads CASSLGETGTGYQIQYF. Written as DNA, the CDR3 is TGTGCCAGCTCACTCGGCGAAACCGGGACAGGGTACCAAATTCAGTACTTC. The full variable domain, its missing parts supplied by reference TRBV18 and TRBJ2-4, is NAGVMQNPRHLVRRRGQEARLRCSPMKGHSHVYWYRQLPEEGLKFMVYLQKENIIDESGMPKERFSAEFPKEGPSILRIQQVVRGDSAAYFCASSLGETGTGYQIQYFGAGTRLSVL.

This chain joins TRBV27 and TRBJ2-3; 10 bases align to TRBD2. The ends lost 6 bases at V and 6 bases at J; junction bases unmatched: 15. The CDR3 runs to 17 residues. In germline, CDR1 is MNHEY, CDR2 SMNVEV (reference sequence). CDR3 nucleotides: TGTGCCAGCAGACTACCCGGACTAGCGGCAAAATGGGATACGCAGTATTTT. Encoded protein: CASRLPGLAAKWDTQYF.

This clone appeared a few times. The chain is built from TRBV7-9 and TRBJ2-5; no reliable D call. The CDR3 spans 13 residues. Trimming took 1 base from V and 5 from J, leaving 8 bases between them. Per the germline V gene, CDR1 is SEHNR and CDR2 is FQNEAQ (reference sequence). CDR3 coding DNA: TGTGCCAGCAGCTTAGGTTCGATGGAGACCCAGTACTTC. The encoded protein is CASSLGSMETQYF.

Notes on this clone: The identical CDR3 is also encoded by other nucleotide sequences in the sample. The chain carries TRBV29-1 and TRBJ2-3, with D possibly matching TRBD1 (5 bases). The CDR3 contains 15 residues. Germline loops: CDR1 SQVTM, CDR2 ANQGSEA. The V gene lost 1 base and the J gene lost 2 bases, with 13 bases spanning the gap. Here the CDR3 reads CSVEGGQGITDTQYF. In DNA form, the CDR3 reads TGCAGCGTTGAAGGGGGTCAGGGCATCACAGATACGCAGTATTTT.

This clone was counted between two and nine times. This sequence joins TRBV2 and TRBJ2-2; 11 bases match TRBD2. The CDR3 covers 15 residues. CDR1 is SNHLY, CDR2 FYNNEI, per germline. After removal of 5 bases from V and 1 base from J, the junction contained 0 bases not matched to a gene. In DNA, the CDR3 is TGTGCCAGCAGTACTAGCGGGAGGAACACCGGGGAGCTGTTTTTT. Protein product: CASSTSGRNTGELFF.

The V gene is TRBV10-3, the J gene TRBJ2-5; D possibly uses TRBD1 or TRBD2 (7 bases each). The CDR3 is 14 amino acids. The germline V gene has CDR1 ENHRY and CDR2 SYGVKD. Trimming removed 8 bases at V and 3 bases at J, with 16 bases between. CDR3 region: CAIGAQGGKETQYF. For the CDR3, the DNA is TGTGCCATCGGAGCCCAGGGGGGGAAAGAGACCCAGTACTTC.

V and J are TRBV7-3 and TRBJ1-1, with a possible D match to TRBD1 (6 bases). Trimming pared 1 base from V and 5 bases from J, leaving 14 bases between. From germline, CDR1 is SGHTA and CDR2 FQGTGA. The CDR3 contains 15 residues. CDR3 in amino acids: CASSLMGRGDTEAFF. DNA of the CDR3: TGTGCCAGCAGCTTAATGGGCAGGGGTGATACTGAAGCTTTCTTT.

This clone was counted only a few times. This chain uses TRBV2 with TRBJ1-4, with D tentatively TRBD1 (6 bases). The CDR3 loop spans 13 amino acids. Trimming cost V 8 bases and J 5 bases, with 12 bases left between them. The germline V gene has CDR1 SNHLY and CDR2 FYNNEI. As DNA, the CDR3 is TGTGCCAGCTTGACAGGCAACAATGAAAAACTGTTTTTT. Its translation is CASLTGNNEKLFF.

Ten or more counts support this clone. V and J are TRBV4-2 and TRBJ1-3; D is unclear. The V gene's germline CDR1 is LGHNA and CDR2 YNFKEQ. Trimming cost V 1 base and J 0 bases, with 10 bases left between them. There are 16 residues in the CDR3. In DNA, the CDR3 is TGTGCCAGCAGCCAAGGGTTTCTAGCCTCTGGAAACACCATATATTTT. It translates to CASSQGFLASGNTIYF.

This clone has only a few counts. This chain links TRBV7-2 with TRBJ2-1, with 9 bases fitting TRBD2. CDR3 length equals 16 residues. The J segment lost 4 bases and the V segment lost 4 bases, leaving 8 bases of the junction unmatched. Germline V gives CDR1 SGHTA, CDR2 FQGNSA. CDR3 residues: CASSSSSGTQYNEQFF. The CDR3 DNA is TGTGCCAGCAGCTCATCTAGCGGGACCCAATACAATGAGCAGTTCTTC.

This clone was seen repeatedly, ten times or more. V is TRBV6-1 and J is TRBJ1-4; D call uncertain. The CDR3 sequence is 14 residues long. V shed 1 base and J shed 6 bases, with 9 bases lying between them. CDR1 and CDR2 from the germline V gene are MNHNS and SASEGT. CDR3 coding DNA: TGTGCCAGCAGTGAAGGGACCGACGATGAAAAACTGTTTTTT. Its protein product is CASSEGTDDEKLFF.

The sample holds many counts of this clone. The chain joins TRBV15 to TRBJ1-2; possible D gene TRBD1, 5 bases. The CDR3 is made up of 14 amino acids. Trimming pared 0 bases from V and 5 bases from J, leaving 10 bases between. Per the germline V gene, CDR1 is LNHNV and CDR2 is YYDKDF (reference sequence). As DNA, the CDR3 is TGTGCCACCAGCAGAGATAAAGGGGTTTATGGCTACACCTTC. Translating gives CATSRDKGVYGYTF.

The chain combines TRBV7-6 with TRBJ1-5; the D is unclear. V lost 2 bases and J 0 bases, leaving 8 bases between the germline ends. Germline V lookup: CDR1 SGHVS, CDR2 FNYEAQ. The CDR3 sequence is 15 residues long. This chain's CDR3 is CASSLSGLSNQPQHF. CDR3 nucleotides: TGTGCCAGCAGCTTATCAGGCCTTAGCAATCAGCCCCAGCATTTT.

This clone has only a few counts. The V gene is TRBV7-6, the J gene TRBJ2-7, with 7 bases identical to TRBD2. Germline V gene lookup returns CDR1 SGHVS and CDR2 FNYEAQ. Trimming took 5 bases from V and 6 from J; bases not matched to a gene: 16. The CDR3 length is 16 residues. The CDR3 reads CASSHVGEGQFFEQYF. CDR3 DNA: TGTGCCAGCAGCCACGTAGGGGAGGGGCAGTTTTTCGAGCAGTACTTC.

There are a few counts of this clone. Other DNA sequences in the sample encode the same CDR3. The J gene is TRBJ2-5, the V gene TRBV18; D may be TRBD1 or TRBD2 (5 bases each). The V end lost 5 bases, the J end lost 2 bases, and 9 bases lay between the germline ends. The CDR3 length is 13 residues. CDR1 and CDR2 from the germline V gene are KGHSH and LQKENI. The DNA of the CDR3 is TGTGCCAGCTCAAGGGGAGAACAAGAGACCCAGTACTTC. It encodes CASSRGEQETQYF.

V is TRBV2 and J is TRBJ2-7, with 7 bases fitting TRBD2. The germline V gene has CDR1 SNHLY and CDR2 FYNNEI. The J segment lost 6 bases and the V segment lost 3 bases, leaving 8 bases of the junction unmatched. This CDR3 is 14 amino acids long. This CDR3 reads CASSEAGASSEQYF. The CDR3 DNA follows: TGTGCCAGCAGTGAGGCGGGAGCTTCCAGCGAGCAGTACTTC.

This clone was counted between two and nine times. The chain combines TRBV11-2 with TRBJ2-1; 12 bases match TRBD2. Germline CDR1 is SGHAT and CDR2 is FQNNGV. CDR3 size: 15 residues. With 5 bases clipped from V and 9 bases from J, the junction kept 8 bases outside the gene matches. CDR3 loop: CASSHRTSGMGEQFF. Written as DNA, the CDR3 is TGTGCCAGCAGCCATAGGACTAGCGGGATGGGTGAGCAGTTCTTC.

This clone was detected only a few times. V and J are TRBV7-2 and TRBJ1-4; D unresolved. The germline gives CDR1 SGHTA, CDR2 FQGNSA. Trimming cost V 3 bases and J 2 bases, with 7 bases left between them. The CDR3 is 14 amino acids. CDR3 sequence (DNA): TGTGCCAGCAGCTTTTCACGGACTAATGAAAAACTGTTTTTT. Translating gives CASSFSRTNEKLFF. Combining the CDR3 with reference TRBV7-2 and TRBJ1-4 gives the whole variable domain GAGVSQSPSNKVTEKGKDVELRCDPISGHTALYWYRQSLGQGLEFLIYFQGNSAPDKSGLPSDRFSAERTGGSVSTLTIQRTQQEDSAVYLCASSFSRTNEKLFFGSGTQLSVL.

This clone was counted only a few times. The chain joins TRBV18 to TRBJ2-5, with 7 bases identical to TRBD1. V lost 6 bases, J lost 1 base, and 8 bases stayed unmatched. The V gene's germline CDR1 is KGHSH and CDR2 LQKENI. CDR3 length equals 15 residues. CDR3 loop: CASSLTGVGQETQYF. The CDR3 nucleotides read TGTGCCAGCTCCCTCACAGGGGTCGGCCAAGAGACCCAGTACTTC. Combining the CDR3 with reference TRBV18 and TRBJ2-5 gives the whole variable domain NAGVMQNPRHLVRRRGQEARLRCSPMKGHSHVYWYRQLPEEGLKFMVYLQKENIIDESGMPKERFSAEFPKEGPSILRIQQVVRGDSAAYFCASSLTGVGQETQYFGPGTRLLVL.